Detailed here is one TCR beta chain. Its antigen remains unidentified. This sample is drawn from a study of beta chain features in type 1 diabetes. Study-level findings and limits: Shorter templates might be favored by PCR, equally in patients and controls. Among all four CD4+ subsets, Type 1 diabetes patients had TCRB CDR3s that were moderately but significantly shorter. Type 1 diabetes patients had VDJ junctions that carried fewer insertions and more deletions.

Germline CDR1 and CDR2: LNHDA and SQIVND (reference sequence). This CDR3 has 14 amino acids. V lost 5 bases and J 6 bases, leaving 13 bases between the germline ends. Markers CD45RO/CCR7/CD25/CD127/CD95/CD27 served to sort CD4+ naive, central memory, regulatory and stem cell-like memory cells. cDNA synthesis used the whole RNA isolate, giving expressed TCRB sequences. Clones were sequenced by immunoSEQ multiplex PCR, and TCRdb holds only the in-frame ones, with some missing. Of around 310,000 clones in the sample, approximately 9.9% were seen once. The chain is built from TRBV19 and TRBJ2-2, with TRBD1 as a possible D gene (6 bases). The TCR was taken from a woman aged 25 to 39 in good health. Sequencing input: naive CD4+ T cells from blood. The DNA for the CDR3 is TGTGCCAGTAGTTCCGCAGGGGCCGCCGGGGAGCTGTTTTTT. This codes for CASSSAGAAGELFF.